Sequencing of this TCR beta chain was carried out in a study of a mutant IDH1 vaccine in newly diagnosed glioma. Study at large: Onset of vaccination occurred 4-6 weeks following radiotherapy alone, or with temozolomide cycles. A roughly 62% male, 37.5% female split and a mean age of roughly 37 years characterized treated patients. Receipt of radiotherapy, temozolomide, or both preceded the study, and most received both.

V shed 0 bases and J shed 0 bases, with 3 bases lying between them. Per the germline V gene, CDR1 is SGHRS and CDR2 is YFSETQ. The CDR3 spans 13 residues. The sample's time point: week 11, during vaccination. A 20-mer mutant IDH1 peptide at 300 ug was injected subcutaneously with topical imiquimod. This table comes from immunoSEQ multiplex PCR, and its TCRdb copy is limited to in-frame clones, with some not included. The data contain under 150,000 clones, almost 90% of them singletons. A note on this clone: Its antigen is not known. In the same sample, other DNA sequences code for this CDR3.

The source material was PBMCs, sampled from a glioma patient whose treatment included an IDH1 peptide vaccine. The sequence was obtained from a woman aged 45-60 years with glioma. The chain combines TRBV5-1 with TRBJ1-1; D gene unclear. CDR3 sequence: CASSLGMNTEAFF. In DNA, the CDR3 is TGCGCCAGCAGCTTGGGCATGAACACTGAAGCTTTCTTT.